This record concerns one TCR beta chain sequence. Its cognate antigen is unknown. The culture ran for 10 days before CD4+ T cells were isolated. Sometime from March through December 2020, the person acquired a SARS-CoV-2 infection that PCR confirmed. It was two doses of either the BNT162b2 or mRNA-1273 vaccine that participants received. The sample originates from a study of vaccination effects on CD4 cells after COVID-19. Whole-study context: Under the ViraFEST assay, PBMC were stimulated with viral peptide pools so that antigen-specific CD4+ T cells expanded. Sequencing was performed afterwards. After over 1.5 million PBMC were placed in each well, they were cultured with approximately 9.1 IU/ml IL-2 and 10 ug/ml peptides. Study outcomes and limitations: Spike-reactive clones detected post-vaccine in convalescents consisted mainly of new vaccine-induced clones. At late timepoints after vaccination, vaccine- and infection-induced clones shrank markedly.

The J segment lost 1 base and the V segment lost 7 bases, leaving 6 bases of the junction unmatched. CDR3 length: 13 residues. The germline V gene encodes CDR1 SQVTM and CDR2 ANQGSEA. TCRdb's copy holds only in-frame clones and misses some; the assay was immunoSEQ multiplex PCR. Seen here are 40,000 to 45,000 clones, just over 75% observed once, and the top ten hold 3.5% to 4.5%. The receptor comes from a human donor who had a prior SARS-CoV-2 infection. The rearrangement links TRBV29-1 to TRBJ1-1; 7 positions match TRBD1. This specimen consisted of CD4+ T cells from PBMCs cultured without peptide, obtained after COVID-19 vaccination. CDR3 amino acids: CSAHRDRNTEAFF. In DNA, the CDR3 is TGCAGCGCTCACAGGGACAGGAACACTGAAGCTTTCTTT.